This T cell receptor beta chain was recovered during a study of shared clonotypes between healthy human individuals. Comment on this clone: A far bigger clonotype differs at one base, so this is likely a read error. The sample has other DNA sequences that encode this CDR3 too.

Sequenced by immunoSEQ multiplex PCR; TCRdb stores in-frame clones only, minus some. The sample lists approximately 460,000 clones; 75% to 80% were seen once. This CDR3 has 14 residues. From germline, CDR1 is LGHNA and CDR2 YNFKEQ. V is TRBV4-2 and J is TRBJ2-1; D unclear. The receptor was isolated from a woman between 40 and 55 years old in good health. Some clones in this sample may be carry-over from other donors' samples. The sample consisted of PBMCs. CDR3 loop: CASSQEASYNEQFF. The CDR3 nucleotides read TGTGCCAGCAGCCAAGAGGCCTCATACAACGAGCAGTTCTTC.